These T cell receptor beta chains were read from a single sample in a study of T cell responses to AZD1222 COVID-19 vaccine. Profiled with immunoSEQ multiplex PCR; TCRdb holds only in-frame clones, not every one. Of more than 85,000 clones detected, around nine tenths appear once; the ten largest clones hold over 8%. The material was peripheral blood, obtained on day 0 of AZD1222 vaccination. These receptors were taken from an adult in good health. CDR3s include the opening cysteine and the closing phenylalanine or tryptophan. A D gene is named only where the DNA matches it firmly. Clone size, where shown, is once, few, many, or a class for clones that have expanded.

d_call clone_size j_call v_call cdr3_nt cdr3_aa
. . TRBJ2-3 TRBV13 TGTGCCAGCAATACACGTAGCGGGACAGGGACAGATACGCAGTATTTT CASNTRSGTGTDTQYF
. . TRBJ2-5 TRBV5-6 TGTGCCAGCAGCTTGGGGGGGTCGGAGACCCAGTACTTC CASSLGGSETQYF
. . TRBJ2-2 TRBV14 TGTGCCAGCAGACGACAGAACACCGGGGAGCTGTTTTTT CASRRQNTGELFF
TRBD2 few TRBJ2-7 TRBV9 TGTGCCTCATCCTCGGCGGGAGGGCCCGAGCAGTACTTC CASSSAGGPEQYF
TRBD1 . TRBJ1-2 TRBV7-2 TGTGCCAGCAGCTTAGGACAGGGACGATATGGCTACACCTTC CASSLGQGRYGYTF
. . TRBJ2-2 TRBV5-4 TGTGCCAGCAGCGCCCCTCCTGGGACCACCGGGGAGCTGTTTTTT CASSAPPGTTGELFF
. . TRBJ1-6 TRBV3-1/TRBV3-2 TGTGCCAGCAGCATAATCCTTCCCATACATCATAATTCACCCCTCCACTTT CASSIILPIHHNSPLHF
. . TRBJ2-2 TRBV4-1 TGCGCCAGCAGCCAAGGCCCTCCTTCCGCCCTGAACACCGGGGAGCTGTTTTTT CASSQGPPSALNTGELFF
TRBD2 . TRBJ2-5 TRBV24-1 TGTGCCACCAGTGATGGGGAGACTAGCGGGGGACAAGAGACCCAGTACTTC CATSDGETSGGQETQYF
. . TRBJ1-5 TRBV27 TGTGCCAGCAGCCCTGTGGGTAGCAATCAGCCCCAGCATTTT CASSPVGSNQPQHF
. . TRBJ1-3 TRBV7-9 TGTGCCAGCAGCGAGTCTGGAGGTCGGGGGAACACCATATATTTT CASSESGGRGNTIYF
TRBD2 few TRBJ2-1 TRBV11-2 TGTGCCAGCAGCTTATTGGCGGGAGGGCAAAATGAGCAGTTCTTC CASSLLAGGQNEQFF
TRBD2 . TRBJ2-5 TRBV9 TGTGCCAGCAGCGCCCCGAGGGGAGGGAGTGAGACCCAGTACTTC CASSAPRGGSETQYF
. . TRBJ1-2 TRBV6-5 TGTGCCAGCAGGGACTCCGGGGACTATGGCTACACCTTC CASRDSGDYGYTF
. few TRBJ2-4 TRBV5-1 TGCGCCAGCAGCTTGGCCCCTCAGGGTAACCCCTACTTC CASSLAPQGNPYF
TRBD1 . TRBJ2-5 TRBV4-2 TGTGCCAGCTCGCAAGCAGGGGGACAGGGCCCGGAGGAGACCCAGTACTTC CASSQAGGQGPEETQYF
. . TRBJ2-5 TRBV21-1 TGTGCCAGCAGCAATGCTAGGGAGGGGGAGACCCAGTACTTC CASSNAREGETQYF
. . TRBJ1-2 TRBV11-2 TGTGCCAGCAGCTCCGTTTGGAGGGGGGACTATGGCTACACCTTC CASSSVWRGDYGYTF
TRBD2 . TRBJ2-1 TRBV5-1 TGCGCCAGCAGCTCCGGGACTAGCGCATACAATGAGCAGTTCTTC CASSSGTSAYNEQFF
TRBD1 few TRBJ1-1 TRBV7-9 TGTGCCAGCAGCTTCCTACAGGGGGGCACTGAAGCTTTCTTT CASSFLQGGTEAFF
TRBD1 . TRBJ1-4 TRBV29-1 TGCAGCGCTATTTTCCGGGACAGCGTTGAAAAACTGTTTTTT CSAIFRDSVEKLFF
. once TRBJ1-5 TRBV19 TGTGCCAGTAGTCCTTACCAGGTTTCCAATCAGCCCCAGCATTTT CASSPYQVSNQPQHF
. . TRBJ1-2 TRBV5-1 TGCGCCAGCAGCCCGGGCGGGGGCGACTATGGCTACACCTTC CASSPGGGDYGYTF
. . TRBJ2-7 TRBV25-1 TGTGCCAGCAGTGATAAGGCAGGGATAGCCTACGAGCAGTACTTC CASSDKAGIAYEQYF
. . TRBJ2-5 TRBV7-8 TGTGCCAGCAGCTTAGTGGGAGTGTACCAAGAGACCCAGTACTTC CASSLVGVYQETQYF
. . TRBJ1-1 TRBV28 TGTGCCAGCAGTCCGGAGACAGTCATGAACACTGAAGCTTTCTTT CASSPETVMNTEAFF
. . TRBJ2-1 TRBV7-2 TGTGCCAGCAGCTTATCAGGAAGGGTCGGCAATGAGCAGTTCTTC CASSLSGRVGNEQFF
. . TRBJ1-4 TRBV10-3 TGTGCCACCTCCGCGTCCTCTAATGAAAAACTGTTTTTT CATSASSNEKLFF
. . TRBJ1-3 TRBV30 TGTGCCTGGAGTAACGGGGTTACTGGAAACACCATATATTTT CAWSNGVTGNTIYF
. . TRBJ2-2 TRBV5-4 TGTGCCAGCAGCCAGCGTGGAGGGCGGACCGGGGAGCTGTTTTTT CASSQRGGRTGELFF
TRBD1 . TRBJ1-6 TRBV20-1 TGCAGTGCTAGTAATATCCAGGACAGGGCTAATTCACCCCTCCACTTT CSASNIQDRANSPLHF
. . TRBJ1-2 TRBV15 TGTGCCACCAGAAATTACGGCTATGGCTACACCTTC CATRNYGYGYTF
. many TRBJ1-1 TRBV7-9 TGTGCCAGCAGCTTCTCGATTGAAGCTTTCTTT CASSFSIEAFF
. . TRBJ2-1 TRBV7-2 TGTGCCAGCAGCTTACCCGACTCCCGCGAGCAGTTCTTC CASSLPDSREQFF
. . TRBJ1-2 TRBV7-9 TGTGCCAGCAGACCAGGAGGTGTAACGCCCTACACCTTC CASRPGGVTPYTF
TRBD1 few TRBJ1-2 TRBV2 TGTGCCAGCAGTCGGGACAGGGTCGTGGGCGGCTACACCTTC CASSRDRVVGGYTF
. . TRBJ2-7 TRBV20-1 TGCAGTGCTACATACGAGCAGTACTTC CSATYEQYF
. . TRBJ1-4 TRBV18 TGTGCCAGCTCACCGGCGACAACTAATGAAAAACTGTTTTTT CASSPATTNEKLFF
TRBD1 . TRBJ2-2 TRBV6-5 TGTGCCAGCAGTTCCCCGGGACAGGGCTTGTCCGGGGAGCTGTTTTTT CASSSPGQGLSGELFF
TRBD2 once TRBJ2-7 TRBV7-2 TGTGCCAGCAGCCAGCCGATAGCGGGAGGAAGATACGAGCAGTACTTC CASSQPIAGGRYEQYF
TRBD1 . TRBJ2-2 TRBV7-2 TGTGCCAGCAGCCGGGACAGGGGGCGATCCGGGGAGCTGTTTTTT CASSRDRGRSGELFF